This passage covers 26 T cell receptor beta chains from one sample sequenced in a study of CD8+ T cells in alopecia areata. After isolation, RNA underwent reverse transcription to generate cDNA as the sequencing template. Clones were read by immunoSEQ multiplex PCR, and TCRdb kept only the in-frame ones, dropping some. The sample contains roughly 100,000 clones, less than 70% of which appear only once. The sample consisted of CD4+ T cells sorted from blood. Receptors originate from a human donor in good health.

CDR3 protein: CSGYTGTGGSYEQYF. CDR3 nucleotide sequence: TGCAGCGGGTATACCGGAACAGGGGGGTCCTACGAGCAGTACTTC. The chain combines TRBV29-1 with TRBJ2-7, with 8 bases identical to TRBD1. This CDR3 is built from 15 residues. V lost 7 bases to trimming and J lost 1 base; unmatched junction nucleotides: 12. Germline lookup yields CDR1 SQVTM and CDR2 ANQGSEA.

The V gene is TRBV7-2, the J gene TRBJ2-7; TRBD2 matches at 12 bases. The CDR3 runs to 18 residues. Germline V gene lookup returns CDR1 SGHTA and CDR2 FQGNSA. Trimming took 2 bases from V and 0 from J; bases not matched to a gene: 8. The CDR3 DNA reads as TGTGCCAGCAGCTTAACCTGGACTAGCGGGGAGTTCTCCTACGAGCAGTACTTC. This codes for CASSLTWTSGEFSYEQYF.

The CDR3 DNA reads TGTGCCAGCTCACCACAGGGCTACAATGAGCAGTTCTTC. It translates to CASSPQGYNEQFF. The V and J genes are TRBV18 and TRBJ2-1; D remains ambiguous. CDR1 and CDR2 (germline): KGHSH, LQKENI. V was trimmed by 1 base and J by 3 bases, leaving 4 bases between them. This CDR3 region has 13 residues. Full variable domain (remainder filled in from reference TRBV18 and TRBJ2-1): NAGVMQNPRHLVRRRGQEARLRCSPMKGHSHVYWYRQLPEEGLKFMVYLQKENIIDESGMPKERFSAEFPKEGPSILRIQQVVRGDSAAYFCASSPQGYNEQFFGPGTRLTVL.

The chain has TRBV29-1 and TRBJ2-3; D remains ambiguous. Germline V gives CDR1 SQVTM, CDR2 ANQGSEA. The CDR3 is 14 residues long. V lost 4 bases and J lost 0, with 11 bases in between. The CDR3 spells CSVARQTSTDTQYF. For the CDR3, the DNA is TGCAGCGTTGCGAGGCAGACAAGCACAGATACGCAGTATTTT.

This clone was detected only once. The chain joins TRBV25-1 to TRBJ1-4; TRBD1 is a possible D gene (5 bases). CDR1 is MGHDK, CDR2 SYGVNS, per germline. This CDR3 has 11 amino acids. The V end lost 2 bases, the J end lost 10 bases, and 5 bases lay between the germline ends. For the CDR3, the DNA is TGTGCCAGCAGTGAAAGGGGAAAACTGTTTTTT. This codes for CASSERGKLFF.

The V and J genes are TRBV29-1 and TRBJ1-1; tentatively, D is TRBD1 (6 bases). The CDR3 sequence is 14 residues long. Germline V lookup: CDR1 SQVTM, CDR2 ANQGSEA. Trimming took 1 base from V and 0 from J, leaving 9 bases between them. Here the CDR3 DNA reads TGCAGCGTTGAAGTACAGGGCATGAACACTGAAGCTTTCTTT. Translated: CSVEVQGMNTEAFF.

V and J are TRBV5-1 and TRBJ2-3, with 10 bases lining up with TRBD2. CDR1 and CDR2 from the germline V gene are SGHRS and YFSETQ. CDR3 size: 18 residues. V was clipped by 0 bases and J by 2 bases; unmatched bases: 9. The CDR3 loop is CASSLASGLAGVTDTQYF. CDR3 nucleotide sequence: TGCGCCAGCAGCTTGGCCTCTGGTCTAGCGGGGGTCACAGATACGCAGTATTTT.

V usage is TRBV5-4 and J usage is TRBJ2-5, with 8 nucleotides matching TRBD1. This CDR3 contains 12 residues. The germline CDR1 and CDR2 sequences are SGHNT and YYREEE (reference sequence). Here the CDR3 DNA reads TGTGCAACCCGACAGGGGTGGGAGACCCAGTACTTC. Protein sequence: CATRQGWETQYF.

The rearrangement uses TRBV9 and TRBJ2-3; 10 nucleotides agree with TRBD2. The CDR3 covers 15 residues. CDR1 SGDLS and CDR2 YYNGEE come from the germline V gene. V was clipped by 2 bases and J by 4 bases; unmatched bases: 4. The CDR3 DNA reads TGTGCCAGCAGCGTGACTAGCGGGCCCCCAGATACGCAGTATTTT. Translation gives CASSVTSGPPDTQYF.

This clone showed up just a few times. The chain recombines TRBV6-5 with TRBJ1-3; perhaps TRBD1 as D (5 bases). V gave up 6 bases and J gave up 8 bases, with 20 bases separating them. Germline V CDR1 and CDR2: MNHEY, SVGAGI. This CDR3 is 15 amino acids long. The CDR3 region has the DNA TGTGCCAGCAGGCGGAACAGAGGGGCCGTCGACACCATATATTTT. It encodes CASRRNRGAVDTIYF.

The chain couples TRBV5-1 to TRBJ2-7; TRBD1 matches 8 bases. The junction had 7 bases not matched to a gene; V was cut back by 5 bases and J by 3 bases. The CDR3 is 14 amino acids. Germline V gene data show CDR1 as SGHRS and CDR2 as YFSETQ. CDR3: CASRWDRTIYEQYF. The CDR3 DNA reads TGCGCCAGCAGATGGGACAGGACGATCTACGAGCAGTACTTC.

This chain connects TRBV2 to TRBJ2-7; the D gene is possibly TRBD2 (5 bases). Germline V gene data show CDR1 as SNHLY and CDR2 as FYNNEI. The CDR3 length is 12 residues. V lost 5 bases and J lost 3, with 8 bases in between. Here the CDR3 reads CASSLGVYEQYF. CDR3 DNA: TGTGCCAGCAGTTTGGGAGTCTACGAGCAGTACTTC.

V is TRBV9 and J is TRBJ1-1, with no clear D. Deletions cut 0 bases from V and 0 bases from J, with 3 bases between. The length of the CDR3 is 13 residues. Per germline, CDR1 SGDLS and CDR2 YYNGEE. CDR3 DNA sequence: TGTGCCAGCAGCGTAGACCTGAACACTGAAGCTTTCTTT. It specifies CASSVDLNTEAFF. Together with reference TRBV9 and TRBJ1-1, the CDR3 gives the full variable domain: DSGVTQTPKHLITATGQRVTLRCSPRSGDLSVYWYQQSLDQGLQFLIQYYNGEERAKGNILERFSAQQFPDLHSELNLSSLELGDSALYFCASSVDLNTEAFFGQGTRLTVV.

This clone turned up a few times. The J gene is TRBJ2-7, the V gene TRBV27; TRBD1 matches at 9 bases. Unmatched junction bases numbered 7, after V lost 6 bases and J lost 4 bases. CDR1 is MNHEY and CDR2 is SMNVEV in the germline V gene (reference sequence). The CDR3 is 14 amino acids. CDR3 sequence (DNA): TGTGCCAGCAGACCCGGGACAGGGAGGTACGAGCAGTACTTC. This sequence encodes CASRPGTGRYEQYF.

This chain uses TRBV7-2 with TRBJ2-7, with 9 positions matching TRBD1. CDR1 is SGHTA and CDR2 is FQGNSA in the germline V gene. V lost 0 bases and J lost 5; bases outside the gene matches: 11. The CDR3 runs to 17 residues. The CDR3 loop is CASSLAGQGKVSHEQYF. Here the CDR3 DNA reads TGTGCCAGCAGCTTAGCTGGACAGGGGAAAGTCAGCCACGAGCAGTACTTC.

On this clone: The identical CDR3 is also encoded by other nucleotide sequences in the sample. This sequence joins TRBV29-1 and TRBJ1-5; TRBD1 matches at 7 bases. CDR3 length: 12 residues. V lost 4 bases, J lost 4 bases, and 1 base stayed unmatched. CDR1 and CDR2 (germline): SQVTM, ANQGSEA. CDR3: CSVGQGNQPQHF. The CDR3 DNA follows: TGCAGCGTTGGACAGGGAAATCAGCCCCAGCATTTT.

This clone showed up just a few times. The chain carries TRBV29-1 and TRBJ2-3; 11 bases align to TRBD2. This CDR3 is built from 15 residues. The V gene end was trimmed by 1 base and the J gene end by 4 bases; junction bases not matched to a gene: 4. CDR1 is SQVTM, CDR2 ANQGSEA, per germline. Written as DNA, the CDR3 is TGCAGCGTTGAAGTTAGCGGGGGGGCCCCAGATACGCAGTATTTT. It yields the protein CSVEVSGGAPDTQYF.

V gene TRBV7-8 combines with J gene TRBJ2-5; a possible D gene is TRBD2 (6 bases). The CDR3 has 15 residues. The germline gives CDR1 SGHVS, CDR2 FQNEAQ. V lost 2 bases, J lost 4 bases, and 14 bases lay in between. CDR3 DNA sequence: TGTGCCAGCAGCTTATTGGGGAGGAGCCGAGAGACCCAGTACTTC. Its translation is CASSLLGRSRETQYF.

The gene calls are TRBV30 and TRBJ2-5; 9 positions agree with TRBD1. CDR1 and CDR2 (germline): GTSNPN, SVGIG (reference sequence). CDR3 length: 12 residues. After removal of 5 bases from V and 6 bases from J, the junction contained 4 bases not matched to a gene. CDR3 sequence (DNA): TGTGCCTGGGGACAGGGGCGACAGACCCAGTACTTC. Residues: CAWGQGRQTQYF. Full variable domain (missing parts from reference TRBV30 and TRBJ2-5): SQTIHQWPATLVQPVGSPLSLECTVEGTSNPNLYWYRQAAGRGLQLLFYSVGIGQISSEVPQNLSASRPQDRQFILSSKKLLLSDSGFYLCAWGQGRQTQYFGPGTRLLVL.

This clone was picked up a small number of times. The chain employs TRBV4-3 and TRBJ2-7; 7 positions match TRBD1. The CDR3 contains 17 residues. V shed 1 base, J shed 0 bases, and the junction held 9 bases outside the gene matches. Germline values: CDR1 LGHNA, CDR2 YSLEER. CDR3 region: CASSQGTGRGPSYEQYF. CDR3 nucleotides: TGCGCCAGCAGCCAAGGGACAGGTCGAGGGCCCTCCTACGAGCAGTACTTC.

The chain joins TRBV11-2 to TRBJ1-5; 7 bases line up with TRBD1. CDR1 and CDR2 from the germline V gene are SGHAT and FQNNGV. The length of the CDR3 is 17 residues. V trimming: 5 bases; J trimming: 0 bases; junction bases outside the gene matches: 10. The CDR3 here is CASSAALGQLSNQPQHF. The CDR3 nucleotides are TGTGCCAGCAGCGCGGCCCTGGGACAGCTTAGCAATCAGCCCCAGCATTTT.

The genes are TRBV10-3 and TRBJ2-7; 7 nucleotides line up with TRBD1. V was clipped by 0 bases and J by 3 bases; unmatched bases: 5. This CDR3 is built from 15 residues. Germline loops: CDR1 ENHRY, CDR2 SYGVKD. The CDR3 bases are TGTGCCATCAGTGAGTCGACGGGACAGCTCTACGAGCAGTACTTC. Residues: CAISESTGQLYEQYF.

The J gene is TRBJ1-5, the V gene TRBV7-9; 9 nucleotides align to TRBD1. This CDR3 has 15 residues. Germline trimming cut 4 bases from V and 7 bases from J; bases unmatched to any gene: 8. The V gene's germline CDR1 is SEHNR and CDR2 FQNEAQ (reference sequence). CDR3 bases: TGTGCCAGCAGCTCCGGACAGGGGCTTTTCCAGCCCCAGCATTTT. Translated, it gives CASSSGQGLFQPQHF.

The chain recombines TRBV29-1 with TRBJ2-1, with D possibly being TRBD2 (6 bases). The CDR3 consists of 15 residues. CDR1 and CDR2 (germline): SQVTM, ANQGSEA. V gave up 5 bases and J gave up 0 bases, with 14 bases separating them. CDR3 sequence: CSVQLAPSSYNEQFF. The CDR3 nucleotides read TGCAGCGTTCAACTAGCTCCTAGCTCCTACAATGAGCAGTTCTTC.

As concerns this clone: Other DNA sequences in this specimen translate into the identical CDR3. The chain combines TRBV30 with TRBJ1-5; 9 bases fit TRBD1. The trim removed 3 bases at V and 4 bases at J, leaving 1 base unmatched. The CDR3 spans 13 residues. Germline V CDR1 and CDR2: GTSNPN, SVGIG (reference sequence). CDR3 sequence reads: CAWRGQGNQPQHF. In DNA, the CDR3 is TGTGCCTGGAGGGGACAGGGAAATCAGCCCCAGCATTTT.

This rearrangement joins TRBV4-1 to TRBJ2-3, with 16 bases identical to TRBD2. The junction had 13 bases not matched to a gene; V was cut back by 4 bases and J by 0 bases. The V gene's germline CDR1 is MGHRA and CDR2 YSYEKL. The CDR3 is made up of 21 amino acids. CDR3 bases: TGCGCCAGCAGCCTCGAACCGGGACTAGCGGGGGGGCCGAGGAGCACAGATACGCAGTATTTT. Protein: CASSLEPGLAGGPRSTDTQYF.